The sequence of this T cell receptor (beta chain) was determined in a study of human versus mouse CDR3 diversity and MHC coevolution. Study-wide context: Reportedly, immunoSEQ detects one in 200,000 T cells with minimized PCR bias.

Profiling relied on immunoSEQ multiplex PCR, and the TCRdb table lists in-frame clones only, not all of them. Of about 77,000 clones listed, approximately 90% are singletons. The V and J ends lost 3 bases and 5 bases, in that order; junction bases with no gene match: 11. CDR1 is SGHNT, CDR2 YYREEE, per germline (reference sequence). The CDR3 contains 16 residues. Naive CD4 T cells, CD45RO-negative and CD62L-positive, were flow-sorted from PBMCs. The sequencing sample was made of naive CD4+ T cells from blood. Subset: CD45RO-negative CD62L-positive naive CD4 T cells. The origin of this receptor is a person between 25 and 70 years old in good health. The chain is built from TRBV5-4 and TRBJ2-3, with TRBD1 matching 8 bases. DNA of the CDR3: TGTGCCAGCAGCTGGCGGACAGGGAAGGGAGGAGATACGCAGTATTTT. It codes for CASSWRTGKGGDTQYF.